The present T cell receptor beta chain was sequenced within a study of identical twins. This clonotype came up many times. Each CDR3 protein is one row after TCRdb ran MiXCR on the 5' RACE reads. Seen here are around 680,000 distinct CDR3 sequences, approximately 9% observed once, and the top ten hold 0.98%. The sample also formed part of further work on yellow fever vaccine responses in identical twins.

The TCR was taken from a woman under 30 in good health. The source material was PBMCs.

CDR3 bases: TGCAGTGCTAGAGATAGGGACAGTAGCTCCTACGAGCAGTACTTC. Its protein is CSARDRDSSSYEQYF. The chain combines TRBV20-1 with TRBJ2-7, with TRBD1 matching 7 bases. From germline, CDR1 is DFQATT and CDR2 SNEGSKA (reference sequence). V trimming: 0 bases; J trimming: 0 bases; junction bases outside the gene matches: 5. CDR3 length equals 15 residues.